The 23 T cell receptor beta chains given below trace back to one sample, sequenced in a study of identical twins. TCRdb recomputed calls from the 5' RACE reads with MiXCR, one row per CDR3 protein. Of under 900,000 distinct CDR3 sequences listed, 18% were seen once; the top ten hold less than 15%. This sample also belongs to another study, concerning T cells expressing NK-cell markers.

Material for sequencing was PBMCs. The receptors originated from a woman aged 18-30 years in good health.

This clonotype has only a few counts. V usage is TRBV5-1 and J usage is TRBJ2-5; 9 bases are a match to TRBD1. This CDR3 is 15 amino acids long. The V and J ends lost 0 bases and 2 bases, in that order; junction bases with no gene match: 2. CDR1 is SGHRS, CDR2 YFSETQ, per germline. DNA of the CDR3: TGCGCCAGCAGCTTGGGGGACAGGGAACAAGAGACCCAGTACTTC. Translated: CASSLGDREQETQYF.

The chain links TRBV12-3 or TRBV12-4 to TRBJ1-3; D ambiguous. The CDR3 loop spans 13 amino acids. V lost 3 bases and J 0 bases, leaving 3 bases between the germline ends. The CDR3 bases are TGTGCCAGCAGTTTTTACTCTGGAAACACCATATATTTT. Residues: CASSFYSGNTIYF.

In its sample, this clonotype was seen a few times. This rearrangement joins TRBV15 to TRBJ2-5; D ambiguous. V shed 11 bases and J shed 4 bases, with 14 bases lying between them. The CDR3 is 12 residues long. Germline CDR1 LNHNV, CDR2 YYDKDF (reference sequence). This CDR3 reads CAAGRPVETQYF. CDR3 nucleotide sequence: TGTGCCGCCGGTAGGCCGGTAGAGACCCAGTACTTC.

This clonotype was detected a few times. J is TRBJ2-5 and V is TRBV20-1; TRBD2 matches at 12 bases. This CDR3 contains 15 residues. Germline trimming cut 5 bases from V and 2 bases from J; bases unmatched to any gene: 6. CDR1 is DFQATT and CDR2 is SNEGSKA in the germline V gene (reference sequence). CDR3 sequence: CSADRTSGAQETQYF. The CDR3 bases are TGCAGTGCTGACCGGACTAGCGGGGCACAAGAGACCCAGTACTTC.

This clonotype has at least ten counts. The chain employs TRBV5-1 and TRBJ2-3; D possibly corresponds to TRBD2 (6 bases). The V gene lost 4 bases and the J gene lost 1 base, with 7 bases spanning the gap. Germline values: CDR1 SGHRS, CDR2 YFSETQ. The length of the CDR3 is 13 residues. The CDR3 is CASSRERTDTQYF. The CDR3 DNA sequence: TGCGCCAGCAGCCGGGAGCGCACAGATACGCAGTATTTT. Based on the CDR3 plus reference TRBV5-1 and TRBJ2-3, the full variable domain is KAGVTQTPRYLIKTRGQQVTLSCSPISGHRSVSWYQQTPGQGLQFLFEYFSETQRNKGNFPGRFSGRQFSNSRSEMNVSTLELGDSALYLCASSRERTDTQYFGPGTRLTVL.

This clonotype was counted only a few times. The V call is TRBV15, the J call TRBJ1-1, with 7 bases that match TRBD1. Germline loops: CDR1 LNHNV, CDR2 YYDKDF (reference sequence). J was trimmed by 5 bases and V by 0 bases; bases with no gene match: 6. CDR3 length: 15 amino acids. The CDR3 DNA is TGTGCCACCAGCAGAGATTTACACAGGGGTACTGAAGCTTTCTTT. Protein: CATSRDLHRGTEAFF.

The chain combines TRBV9 with TRBJ1-6; 10 bases map to TRBD1. CDR1 and CDR2 (germline): SGDLS, YYNGEE. The V and J ends lost 0 bases and 11 bases, in that order; junction bases with no gene match: 5. There are 15 residues in the CDR3. CDR3 loop: CASSVGGQGVTPLHF. The CDR3 DNA follows: TGTGCCAGCAGCGTAGGCGGACAGGGGGTGACACCCCTCCACTTT.

A few counts support this clonotype. The V and J genes are TRBV10-3 and TRBJ2-1; D gene unclear. V lost 1 base, J lost 5 bases, and 18 bases lay in between. The CDR3 extends over 17 amino acids. Germline-derived CDR1 and CDR2 are ENHRY and SYGVKD. The CDR3 reads CAISEYSARRFNNEQFF. The CDR3 bases are TGTGCCATCAGTGAGTACAGCGCTCGCAGGTTTAACAATGAGCAGTTCTTC.

V and J are TRBV20-1 and TRBJ2-5; D uncertain. This CDR3 has 14 amino acids. Germline CDR1 DFQATT, CDR2 SNEGSKA (reference sequence). V lost 4 bases to trimming and J lost 5 bases, with 17 bases between them. CDR3 sequence (DNA): TGCAGTGCTACAGGAGCCTTAGAACGGGAGACCCAGTACTTC. This sequence encodes CSATGALERETQYF.

This clonotype was found a few times. The chain uses TRBV15 and TRBJ2-3; 10 nucleotides match TRBD2. Per the germline V gene, CDR1 is LNHNV and CDR2 is YYDKDF (reference sequence). The CDR3 is 18 amino acids. Trimming cost V 1 base and J 4 bases; bases outside gene matches: 11. This CDR3 is CATSRGRPLAGDADTQYF. CDR3 DNA: TGTGCCACCAGCAGAGGCAGACCTCTAGCGGGGGACGCAGATACGCAGTATTTT. Drawing the rest from reference TRBV15 and TRBJ2-3, the complete variable domain is DAMVIQNPRYQVTQFGKPVTLSCSQTLNHNVMYWYQQKSSQAPKLLFHYYDKDFNNEADTPDNFQSRRPNTSFCFLDIRSPGLGDTAMYLCATSRGRPLAGDADTQYFGPGTRLTVL.

This clonotype was detected only a few times. The V and J genes are TRBV12-3 or TRBV12-4 and TRBJ2-1; 9 positions match TRBD2. The CDR3 contains 14 residues. V gave up 6 bases and J gave up 4 bases; unmatched junction bases: 4. The CDR3, as DNA: TGTGCCAGCAGAGGACTAGCGCAATACAATGAGCAGTTCTTC. It is translated as CASRGLAQYNEQFF.

V usage is TRBV2 and J usage is TRBJ2-1; 9 positions match TRBD2. The V and J ends lost 8 bases and 10 bases, in that order; junction bases with no gene match: 9. From germline, CDR1 is SNHLY and CDR2 FYNNEI. The CDR3 loop spans 13 amino acids. The CDR3 sequence is CASPIAGETEQFF. In DNA, the CDR3 is TGTGCCAGCCCAATAGCGGGAGAAACGGAGCAGTTCTTC.

The chain has TRBV5-1 and TRBJ2-5; no reliable D call. The CDR3 sequence is 14 residues long. V gave up 1 base and J gave up 5 bases, with 12 bases separating them. CDR1 is SGHRS, CDR2 YFSETQ, per germline. The chain's CDR3 is CASSLYFQAETQYF. The CDR3 DNA sequence: TGCGCCAGCAGCTTGTATTTCCAGGCGGAGACCCAGTACTTC.

The rearrangement links TRBV5-6 to TRBJ2-5; D might be TRBD1 (5 bases). There are 14 residues in the CDR3. The V gene lost 3 bases and the J gene lost 1 base, with 10 bases spanning the gap. The V gene's germline CDR1 is SGHDT and CDR2 YYEEEE. CDR3 loop: CASSWGSTQETQYF. CDR3 nucleotides: TGTGCCAGCAGCTGGGGCAGCACCCAAGAGACCCAGTACTTC.

The chain couples TRBV3-1 to TRBJ1-1, with D unresolved. The ends were cut back, 4 bases at V and 2 bases at J, with 11 bases in the middle. The CDR3 covers 14 residues. Germline-derived CDR1 and CDR2 are LGHDT and YNNKEL (reference sequence). CDR3 in DNA: TGTGCCAGCAGCCTCTACGAGGGAAACACTGAAGCTTTCTTT. Encoded protein: CASSLYEGNTEAFF.

This clonotype was found many times. The V and J genes are TRBV5-1 and TRBJ2-5, with 11 nucleotides matching TRBD2. CDR1 is SGHRS and CDR2 is YFSETQ in the germline V gene. This CDR3 is 16 amino acids long. With V trimmed by 2 bases and J by 2 bases, 5 bases remained unmatched. The CDR3 sequence is CASSLTGTSGQETQYF. The CDR3 region has the DNA TGCGCCAGCAGCTTAACCGGGACTAGCGGACAAGAGACCCAGTACTTC.

This clonotype was counted between two and nine times. The genes are TRBV4-3 and TRBJ1-1; possibly TRBD1 for D (5 bases). Germline values: CDR1 LGHNA, CDR2 YSLEER. Deletions cut 1 base from V and 0 bases from J, with 12 bases between. CDR3 length equals 16 residues. This CDR3 reads CASSQAPGRLNTEAFF. CDR3 bases: TGCGCCAGCAGCCAAGCCCCGGGACGGCTGAACACTGAAGCTTTCTTT.

This clonotype was recorded a few times. The chain links TRBV10-3 to TRBJ2-5, with TRBD1 as a possible D gene (5 bases). This CDR3 is 14 amino acids long. Trimming left V 3 bases short and J 5 bases short, with 13 bases between. Germline CDR1 and CDR2: ENHRY and SYGVKD. The CDR3, as DNA: TGTGCCATCAGTGACGATAGGGGTACGGAGACCCAGTACTTC. It yields the protein CAISDDRGTETQYF.

In this sample, this clonotype turned up a few times. This chain uses TRBV5-1 with TRBJ1-1, with D perhaps matching TRBD1 (6 bases). Germline V CDR1 and CDR2: SGHRS, YFSETQ. Between the trimmed V and J ends, which lost 0 bases and 4 bases, there was a span of 16 bases. The CDR3 spans 16 residues. CDR3 sequence reads: CASSLGTVMSGTEAFF. DNA of the CDR3: TGCGCCAGCAGCTTGGGGACAGTAATGTCTGGCACTGAAGCTTTCTTT.

This clonotype was counted between two and nine times. The chain recombines TRBV20-1 with TRBJ2-7, with D perhaps TRBD2 (5 bases). This CDR3 comprises 13 residues. V gave up 1 base and J gave up 6 bases, with 13 bases separating them. CDR1 and CDR2 (germline): DFQATT, SNEGSKA (reference sequence). The CDR3 reads CSARAPSGIEQYF. CDR3 coding DNA: TGCAGTGCTAGAGCTCCCTCCGGGATCGAGCAGTACTTC.

This clonotype was detected a few times. DNA of the CDR3: TGCGCCAGCAGCCAAGATAGAGGCCAGGGCCCTGAAGCTTTCTTT. Its translation: CASSQDRGQGPEAFF. The genes are TRBV4-1 and TRBJ1-1, with a weak D call TRBD1 (5 bases). The V gene's germline CDR1 is MGHRA and CDR2 YSYEKL. The CDR3 is made up of 15 amino acids. Trimming took off 0 bases at V and 6 bases at J, with 14 bases between the two ends.

V and J are TRBV9 and TRBJ2-1; D tentatively reads TRBD1 or TRBD2 (5 bases each). Germline CDR1 reads SGDLS; CDR2 reads YYNGEE. The length of the CDR3 is 18 residues. Trimming took 4 bases from V and 0 from J, leaving 20 bases between them. DNA for the CDR3: TGTGCCAGCAGCAACCGGGACCGTCGGAGCCTCTCCTACAATGAGCAGTTCTTC. Translation: CASSNRDRRSLSYNEQFF.

This clonotype was recorded many times. The V gene is TRBV18, the J gene TRBJ2-5; 8 bases are shared with TRBD1. CDR1 and CDR2 (germline): KGHSH, LQKENI. Germline trimming cut 8 bases from V and 2 bases from J; bases unmatched to any gene: 7. The CDR3 totals 14 residues. The CDR3, as DNA: TGTGCCAGCAGTCCTCGGACAGGGCAAGAGACCCAGTACTTC. Amino acid sequence: CASSPRTGQETQYF.